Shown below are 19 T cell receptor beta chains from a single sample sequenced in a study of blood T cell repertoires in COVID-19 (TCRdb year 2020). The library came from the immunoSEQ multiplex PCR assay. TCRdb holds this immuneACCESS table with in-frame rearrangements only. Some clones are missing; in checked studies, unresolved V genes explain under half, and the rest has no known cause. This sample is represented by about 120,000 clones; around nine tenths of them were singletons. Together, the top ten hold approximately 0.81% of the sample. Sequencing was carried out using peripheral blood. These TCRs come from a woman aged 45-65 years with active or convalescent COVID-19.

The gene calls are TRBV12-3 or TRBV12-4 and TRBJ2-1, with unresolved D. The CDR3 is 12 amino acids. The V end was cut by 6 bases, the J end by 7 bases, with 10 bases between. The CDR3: CASRNPRNEQFF. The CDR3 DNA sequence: TGTGCCAGCAGAAACCCCAGAAATGAGCAGTTCTTC.

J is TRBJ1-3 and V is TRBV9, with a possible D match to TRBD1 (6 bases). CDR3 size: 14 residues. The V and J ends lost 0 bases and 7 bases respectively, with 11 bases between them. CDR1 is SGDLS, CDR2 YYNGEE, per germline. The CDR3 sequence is CASSVGQGQNTIYF. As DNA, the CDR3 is TGTGCCAGCAGCGTAGGGCAGGGGCAGAACACCATATATTTT.

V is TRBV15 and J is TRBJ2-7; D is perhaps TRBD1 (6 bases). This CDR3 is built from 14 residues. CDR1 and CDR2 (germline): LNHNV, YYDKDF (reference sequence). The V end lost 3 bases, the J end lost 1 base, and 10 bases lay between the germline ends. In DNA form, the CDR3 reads TGTGCCACCAGCAGCAGACAGGTGTCCTACGAGCAGTACTTC. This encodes CATSSRQVSYEQYF.

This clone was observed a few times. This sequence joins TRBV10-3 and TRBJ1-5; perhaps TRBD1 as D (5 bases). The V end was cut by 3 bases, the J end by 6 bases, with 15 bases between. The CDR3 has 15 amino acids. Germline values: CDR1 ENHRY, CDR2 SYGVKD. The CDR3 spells CAISEGEGGSQPQHF. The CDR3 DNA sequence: TGTGCCATCAGTGAAGGGGAGGGAGGGTCTCAGCCCCAGCATTTT.

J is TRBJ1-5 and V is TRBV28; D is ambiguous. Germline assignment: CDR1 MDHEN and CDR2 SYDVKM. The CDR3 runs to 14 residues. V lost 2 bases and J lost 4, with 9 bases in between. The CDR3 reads CASSLLPTNQPQHF. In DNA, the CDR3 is TGTGCCAGCAGTTTACTGCCAACTAATCAGCCCCAGCATTTT.

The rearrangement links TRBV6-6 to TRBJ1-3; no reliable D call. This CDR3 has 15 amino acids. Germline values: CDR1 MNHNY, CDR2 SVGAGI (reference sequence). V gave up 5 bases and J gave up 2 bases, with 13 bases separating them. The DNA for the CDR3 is TGTGCCAGCAGTAGGGCTCCGGGAACTGGAAACACCATATATTTT. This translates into CASSRAPGTGNTIYF.

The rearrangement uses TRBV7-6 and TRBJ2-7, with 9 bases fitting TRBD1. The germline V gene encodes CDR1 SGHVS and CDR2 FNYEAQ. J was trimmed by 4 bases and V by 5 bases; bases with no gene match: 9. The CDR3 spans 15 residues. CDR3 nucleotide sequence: TGTGCCAGCAGCCCGGGGACAGGGTTTTTTTACGAGCAGTACTTC. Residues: CASSPGTGFFYEQYF.

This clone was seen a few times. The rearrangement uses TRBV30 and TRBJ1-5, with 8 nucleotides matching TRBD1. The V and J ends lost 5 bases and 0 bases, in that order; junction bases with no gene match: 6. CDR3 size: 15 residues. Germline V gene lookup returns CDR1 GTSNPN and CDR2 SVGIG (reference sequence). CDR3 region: CAWSTGANSNQPQHF. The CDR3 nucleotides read TGTGCCTGGTCGACAGGGGCTAATAGCAATCAGCCCCAGCATTTT.

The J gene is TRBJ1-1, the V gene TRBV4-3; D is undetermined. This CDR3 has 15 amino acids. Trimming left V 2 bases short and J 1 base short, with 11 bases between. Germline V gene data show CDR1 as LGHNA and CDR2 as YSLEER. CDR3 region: CASSQTRFSNTEAFF. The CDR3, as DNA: TGCGCCAGCAGCCAAACCAGGTTTTCGAACACTGAAGCTTTCTTT.

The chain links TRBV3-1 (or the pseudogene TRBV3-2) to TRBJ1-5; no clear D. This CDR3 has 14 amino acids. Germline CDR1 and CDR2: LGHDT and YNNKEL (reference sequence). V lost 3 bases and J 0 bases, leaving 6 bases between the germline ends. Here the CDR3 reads CASSQSFSNQPQHF. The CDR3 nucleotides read TGTGCCAGCAGCCAGAGTTTTAGCAATCAGCCCCAGCATTTT.

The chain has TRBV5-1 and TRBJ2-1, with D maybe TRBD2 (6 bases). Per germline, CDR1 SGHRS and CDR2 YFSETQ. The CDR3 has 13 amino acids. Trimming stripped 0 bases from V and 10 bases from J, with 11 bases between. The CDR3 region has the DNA TGCGCCAGCAGCTTGGATCCTCTAGCGGAGCAGTTCTTC. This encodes CASSLDPLAEQFF.

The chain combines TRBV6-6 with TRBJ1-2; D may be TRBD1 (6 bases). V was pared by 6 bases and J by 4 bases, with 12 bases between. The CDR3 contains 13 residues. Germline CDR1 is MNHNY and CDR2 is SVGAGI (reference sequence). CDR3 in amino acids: CASSPGVGYGYTF. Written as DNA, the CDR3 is TGTGCCAGCAGCCCAGGGGTCGGCTATGGCTACACCTTC.

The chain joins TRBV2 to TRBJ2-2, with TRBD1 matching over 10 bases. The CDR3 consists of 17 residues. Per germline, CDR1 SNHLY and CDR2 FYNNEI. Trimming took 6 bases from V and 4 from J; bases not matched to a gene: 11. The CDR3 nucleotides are TGTGCCAGCAGGGGGACAGGGGTGCCCCCGAGCACCGGGGAGCTGTTTTTT. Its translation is CASRGTGVPPSTGELFF.

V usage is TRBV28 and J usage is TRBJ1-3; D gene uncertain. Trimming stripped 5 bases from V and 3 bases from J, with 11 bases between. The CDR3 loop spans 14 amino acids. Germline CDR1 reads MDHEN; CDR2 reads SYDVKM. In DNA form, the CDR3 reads TGTGCCAGCAGTCCACATGTCTTTGGAAACACCATATATTTT. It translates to CASSPHVFGNTIYF.

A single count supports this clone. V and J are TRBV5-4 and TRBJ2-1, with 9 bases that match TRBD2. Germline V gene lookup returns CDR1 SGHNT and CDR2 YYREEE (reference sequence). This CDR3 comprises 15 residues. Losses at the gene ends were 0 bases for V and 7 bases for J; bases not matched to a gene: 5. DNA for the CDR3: TGTGCCAGCAGCTTGGGGGCGGGAGGGCCGAATGAGCAGTTCTTC. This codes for CASSLGAGGPNEQFF.

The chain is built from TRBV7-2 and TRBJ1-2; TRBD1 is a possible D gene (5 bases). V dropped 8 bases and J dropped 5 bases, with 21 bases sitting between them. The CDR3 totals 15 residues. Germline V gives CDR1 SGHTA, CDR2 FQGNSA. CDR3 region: CASHPGGKTIYGYTF. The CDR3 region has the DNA TGTGCCAGCCACCCCGGGGGGAAAACCATTTATGGCTACACCTTC.

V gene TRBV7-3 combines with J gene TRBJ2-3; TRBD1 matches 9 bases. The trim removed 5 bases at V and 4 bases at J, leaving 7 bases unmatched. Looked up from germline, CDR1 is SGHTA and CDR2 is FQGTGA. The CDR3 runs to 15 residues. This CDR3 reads CASSPLGQGSDTQYF. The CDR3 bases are TGTGCCAGCAGCCCATTAGGACAGGGGTCAGATACGCAGTATTTT.

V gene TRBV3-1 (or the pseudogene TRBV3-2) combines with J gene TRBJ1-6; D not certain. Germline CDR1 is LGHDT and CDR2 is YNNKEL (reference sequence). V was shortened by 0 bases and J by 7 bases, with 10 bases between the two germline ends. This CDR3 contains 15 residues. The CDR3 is CASSQEDLENSPLHF. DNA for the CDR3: TGTGCCAGCAGCCAAGAGGATTTGGAGAATTCACCCCTCCACTTT.

CDR3 in amino acids: CASSLVSLAGGPIYEQYF. CDR3 coding DNA: TGTGCCAGCAGCTTAGTAAGCCTAGCGGGAGGGCCAATCTACGAGCAGTACTTC. This rearrangement joins TRBV13 to TRBJ2-7, with TRBD2 matching 12 bases. J gave up 3 bases and V 1 base, and 10 bases lay outside the gene matches. The CDR3 contains 18 residues. Germline assignment: CDR1 PRHDT and CDR2 FYEKMQ (reference sequence).